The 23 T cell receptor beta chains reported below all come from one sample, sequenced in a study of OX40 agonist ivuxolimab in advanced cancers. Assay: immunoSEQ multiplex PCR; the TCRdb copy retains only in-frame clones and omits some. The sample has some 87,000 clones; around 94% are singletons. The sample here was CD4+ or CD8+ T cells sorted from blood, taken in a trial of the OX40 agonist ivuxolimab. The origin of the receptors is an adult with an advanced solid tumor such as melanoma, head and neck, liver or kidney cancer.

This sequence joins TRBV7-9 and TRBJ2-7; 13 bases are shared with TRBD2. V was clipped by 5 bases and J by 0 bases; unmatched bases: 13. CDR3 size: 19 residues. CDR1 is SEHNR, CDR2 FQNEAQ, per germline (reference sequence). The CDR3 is CASSRAPGTSGMGSYEQYF. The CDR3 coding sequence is TGTGCCAGCAGCCGAGCACCGGGGACTAGCGGGATGGGCTCCTACGAGCAGTACTTC.

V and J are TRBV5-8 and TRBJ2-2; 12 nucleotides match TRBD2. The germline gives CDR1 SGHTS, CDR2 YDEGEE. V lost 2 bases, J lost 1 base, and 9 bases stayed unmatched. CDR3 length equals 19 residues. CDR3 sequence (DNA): TGTGCCAGCAGCTTTCGAGGTCCTAGCGGGAGGGGGAACACCGGGGAGCTGTTTTTT. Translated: CASSFRGPSGRGNTGELFF.

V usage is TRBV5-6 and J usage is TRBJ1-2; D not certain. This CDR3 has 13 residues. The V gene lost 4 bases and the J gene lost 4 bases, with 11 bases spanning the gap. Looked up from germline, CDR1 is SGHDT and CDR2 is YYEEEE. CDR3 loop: CASSRWVGYGYTF. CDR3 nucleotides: TGTGCCAGCAGCCGGTGGGTAGGCTATGGCTACACCTTC.

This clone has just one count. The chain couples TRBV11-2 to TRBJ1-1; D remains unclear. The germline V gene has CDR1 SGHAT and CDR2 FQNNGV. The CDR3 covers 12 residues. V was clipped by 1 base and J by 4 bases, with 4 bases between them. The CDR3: CASSLAGTEAFF. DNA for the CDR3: TGTGCCAGCAGCTTAGCCGGCACTGAAGCTTTCTTT.

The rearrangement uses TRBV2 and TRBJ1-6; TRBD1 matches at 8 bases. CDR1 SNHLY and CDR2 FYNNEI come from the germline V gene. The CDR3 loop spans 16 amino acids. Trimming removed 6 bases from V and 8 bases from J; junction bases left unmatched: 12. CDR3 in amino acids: CASRGQGAWTHSPLHF. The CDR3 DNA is TGTGCCAGCAGGGGGCAGGGGGCGTGGACCCATTCACCCCTCCACTTT.

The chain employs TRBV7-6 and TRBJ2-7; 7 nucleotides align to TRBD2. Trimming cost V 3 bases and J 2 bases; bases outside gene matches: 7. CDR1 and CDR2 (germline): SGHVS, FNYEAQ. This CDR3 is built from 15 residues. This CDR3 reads CASSFGGAGAYEQYF. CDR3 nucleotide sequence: TGTGCCAGCAGCTTTGGCGGGGCGGGAGCCTACGAGCAGTACTTC. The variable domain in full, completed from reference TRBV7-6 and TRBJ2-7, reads GAGVSQSPRYKVTKRGQDVALRCDPISGHVSLYWYRQALGQGPEFLTYFNYEAQQDKSGLPNDRFSAERPEGSISTLTIQRTEQRDSAMYRCASSFGGAGAYEQYFGPGTRLTVT.

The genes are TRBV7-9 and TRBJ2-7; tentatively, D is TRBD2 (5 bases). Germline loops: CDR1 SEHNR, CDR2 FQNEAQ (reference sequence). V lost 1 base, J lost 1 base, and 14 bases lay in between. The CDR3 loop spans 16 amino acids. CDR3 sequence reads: CASSLGAGTESYEQYF. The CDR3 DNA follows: TGTGCCAGCAGCTTAGGTGCGGGTACGGAGTCCTACGAGCAGTACTTC. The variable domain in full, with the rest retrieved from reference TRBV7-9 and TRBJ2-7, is DTGVSQNPRHKITKRGQNVTFRCDPISEHNRLYWYRQTLGQGPEFLTYFQNEAQLEKSRLLSDRFSAERPKGSFSTLEIQRTEQGDSAMYLCASSLGAGTESYEQYFGPGTRLTVT.

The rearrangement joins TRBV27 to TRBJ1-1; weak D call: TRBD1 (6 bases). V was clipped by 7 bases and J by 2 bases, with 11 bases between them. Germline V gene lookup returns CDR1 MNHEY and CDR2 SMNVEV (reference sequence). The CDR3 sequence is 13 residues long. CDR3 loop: CASTWGPNTEAFF. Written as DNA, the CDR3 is TGTGCCAGCACCTGGGGGCCCAACACTGAAGCTTTCTTT.

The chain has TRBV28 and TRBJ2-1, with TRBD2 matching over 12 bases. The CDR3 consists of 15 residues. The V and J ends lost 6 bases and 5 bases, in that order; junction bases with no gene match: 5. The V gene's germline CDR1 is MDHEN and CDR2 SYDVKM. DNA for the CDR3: TGTGCCAGCAGAGTTCTAGCGGGAGGGGACAATGAGCAGTTCTTC. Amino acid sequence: CASRVLAGGDNEQFF. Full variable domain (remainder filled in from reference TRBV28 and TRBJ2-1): DVKVTQSSRYLVKRTGEKVFLECVQDMDHENMFWYRQDPGLGLRLIYFSYDVKMKEKGDIPEGYSVSREKKERFSLILESASTNQTSMYLCASRVLAGGDNEQFFGPGTRLTVL.

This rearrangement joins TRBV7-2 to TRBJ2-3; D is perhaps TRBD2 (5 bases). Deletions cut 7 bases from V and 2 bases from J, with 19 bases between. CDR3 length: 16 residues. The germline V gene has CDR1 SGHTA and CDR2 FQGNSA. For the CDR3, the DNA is TGTGCCAGCACCCGAGGCGCGGAGGACCTCACAGATACGCAGTATTTT. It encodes CASTRGAEDLTDTQYF.

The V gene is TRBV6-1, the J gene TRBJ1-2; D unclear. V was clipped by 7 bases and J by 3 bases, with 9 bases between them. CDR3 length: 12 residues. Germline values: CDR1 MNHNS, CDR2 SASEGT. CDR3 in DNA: TGTGCCAGCACTGACTTGGACTATGGCTACACCTTC. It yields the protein CASTDLDYGYTF.

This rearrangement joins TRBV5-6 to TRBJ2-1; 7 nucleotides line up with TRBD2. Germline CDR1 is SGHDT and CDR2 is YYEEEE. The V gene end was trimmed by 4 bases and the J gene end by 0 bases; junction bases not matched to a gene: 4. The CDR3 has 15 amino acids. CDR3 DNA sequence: TGTGCCAGCAGCCAAGCGGGGAGCTCCTACAATGAGCAGTTCTTC. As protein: CASSQAGSSYNEQFF.

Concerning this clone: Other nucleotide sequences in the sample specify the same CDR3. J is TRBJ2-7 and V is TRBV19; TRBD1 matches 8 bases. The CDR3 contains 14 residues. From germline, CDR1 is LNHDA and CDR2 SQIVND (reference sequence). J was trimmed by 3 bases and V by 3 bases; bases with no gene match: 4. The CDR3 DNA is TGTGCCAGTAGTATTGGGACAGGCGGCTACGAGCAGTACTTC. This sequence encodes CASSIGTGGYEQYF.

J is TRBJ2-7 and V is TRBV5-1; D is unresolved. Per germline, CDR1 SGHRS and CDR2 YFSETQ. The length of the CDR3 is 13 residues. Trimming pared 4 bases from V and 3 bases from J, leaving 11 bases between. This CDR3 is CASSLQSDYEQYF. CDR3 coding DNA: TGCGCCAGCAGCCTCCAGTCGGACTACGAGCAGTACTTC.

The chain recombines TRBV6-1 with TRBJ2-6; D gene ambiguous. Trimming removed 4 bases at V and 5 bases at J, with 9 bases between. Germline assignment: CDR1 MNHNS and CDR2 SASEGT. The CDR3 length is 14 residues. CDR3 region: CASSGSGWANVLTF. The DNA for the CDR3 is TGTGCCAGCAGTGGGTCCGGCTGGGCCAACGTCCTGACTTTC.

CDR3 sequence (DNA): TGTGCCAGCAGCCAGGCCACTCTGGACTGGAATGAAAAACTGTTTTTT. Protein product: CASSQATLDWNEKLFF. The chain recombines TRBV7-9 with TRBJ1-4; D is ambiguous. Trimming cost V 5 bases and J 5 bases, with 18 bases left between them. Germline V gives CDR1 SEHNR, CDR2 FQNEAQ (reference sequence). The CDR3 runs to 16 residues.

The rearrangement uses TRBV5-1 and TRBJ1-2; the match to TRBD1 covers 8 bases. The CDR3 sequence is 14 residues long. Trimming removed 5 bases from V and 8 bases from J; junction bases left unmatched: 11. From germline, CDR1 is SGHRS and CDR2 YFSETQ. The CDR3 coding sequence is TGCGCCAGCAGGTGGGGGACAGGACCTCTCGGCTACACCTTC. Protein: CASRWGTGPLGYTF. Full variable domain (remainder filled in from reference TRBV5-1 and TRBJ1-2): KAGVTQTPRYLIKTRGQQVTLSCSPISGHRSVSWYQQTPGQGLQFLFEYFSETQRNKGNFPGRFSGRQFSNSRSEMNVSTLELGDSALYLCASRWGTGPLGYTFGSGTRLTVV.

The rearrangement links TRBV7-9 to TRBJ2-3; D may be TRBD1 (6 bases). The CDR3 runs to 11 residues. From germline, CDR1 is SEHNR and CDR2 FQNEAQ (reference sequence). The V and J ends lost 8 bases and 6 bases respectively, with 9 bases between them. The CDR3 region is CASRRGDTQYF. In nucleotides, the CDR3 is TGTGCCAGCCGAAGGGGGGATACGCAGTATTTT.

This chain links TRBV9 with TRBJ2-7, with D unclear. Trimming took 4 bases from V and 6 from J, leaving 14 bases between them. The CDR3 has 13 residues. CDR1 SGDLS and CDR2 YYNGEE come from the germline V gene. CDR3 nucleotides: TGTGCCAGCAGCCCCCCTAGGGCTTTCGAGCAGTACTTC. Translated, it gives CASSPPRAFEQYF. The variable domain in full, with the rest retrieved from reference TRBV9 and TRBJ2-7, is DSGVTQTPKHLITATGQRVTLRCSPRSGDLSVYWYQQSLDQGLQFLIQYYNGEERAKGNILERFSAQQFPDLHSELNLSSLELGDSALYFCASSPPRAFEQYFGPGTRLTVT.

In DNA, the CDR3 is TGTGCCAGCAGCTTGGAGGTCGGTGGATTGCGCGAGCAGTACTTC. Translating gives CASSLEVGGLREQYF. This chain joins TRBV5-5 and TRBJ2-7, with D hard to call. CDR3 length equals 15 residues. The V end was cut by 0 bases, the J end by 6 bases, with 16 bases between. Germline V CDR1 and CDR2: SGHKS, YYEKEE (reference sequence).

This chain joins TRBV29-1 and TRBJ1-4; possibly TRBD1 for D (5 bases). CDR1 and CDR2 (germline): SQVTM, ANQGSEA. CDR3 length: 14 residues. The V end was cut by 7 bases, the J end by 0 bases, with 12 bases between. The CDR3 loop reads CSAEGLSTNEKLFF. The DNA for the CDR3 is TGCAGCGCCGAGGGGTTATCAACTAATGAAAAACTGTTTTTT.

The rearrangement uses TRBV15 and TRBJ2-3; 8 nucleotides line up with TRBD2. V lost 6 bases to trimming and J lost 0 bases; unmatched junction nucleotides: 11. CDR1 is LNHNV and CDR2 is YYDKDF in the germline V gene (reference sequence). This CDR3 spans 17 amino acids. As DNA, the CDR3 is TGTGCCACCAGAGAGCCCAGTGCTAGCGGGAGCACAGATACGCAGTATTTT. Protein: CATREPSASGSTDTQYF.

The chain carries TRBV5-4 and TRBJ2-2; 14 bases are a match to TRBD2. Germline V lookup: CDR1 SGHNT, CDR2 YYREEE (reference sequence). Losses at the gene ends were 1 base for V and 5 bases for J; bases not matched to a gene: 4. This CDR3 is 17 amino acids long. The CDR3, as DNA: TGTGCCAGCAGCTTGAGACTAGCGGGAGGGGGAACCGGGGAGCTGTTTTTT. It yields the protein CASSLRLAGGGTGELFF.